Following are 27 T cell receptor beta chains from one sample sequenced in a study of cytomegalovirus exposure and HLA in healthy donors. Primers included in the PCR were 60 Vbeta and 13 Jbeta primers. The repertoire was sequenced with immunoSEQ multiplex PCR; TCRdb's copy has only in-frame clones and lacks some. The sample holds roughly 200,000 clones; 65% to 85% are singletons and the top ten take 1.7%. Sequencing input: PBMCs. The receptors here all came from a man aged 50 to 59 in good health and CMV-seronegative.

This sequence joins TRBV19 and TRBJ2-2, with 8 bases that match TRBD2. CDR3 length: 15 amino acids. The germline V gene encodes CDR1 LNHDA and CDR2 SQIVND (reference sequence). After removal of 6 bases from V and 1 base from J, the junction contained 4 bases not matched to a gene. CDR3 region: CASRGSGKNTGELFF. CDR3 nucleotide sequence: TGTGCCAGTAGAGGTAGCGGGAAGAACACCGGGGAGCTGTTTTTT.

This clone appeared once. The chain combines TRBV2 with TRBJ2-7; perhaps TRBD2 as D (6 bases). CDR3 length: 14 residues. The germline V and J ends were trimmed by 11 bases and 0 bases, with 17 bases remaining between them. The V gene's germline CDR1 is SNHLY and CDR2 FYNNEI. In DNA form, the CDR3 reads TGTGCCGGCGCGACGGGGGTCCTCTCCTACGAGCAGTACTTC. Its protein is CAGATGVLSYEQYF.

The rearrangement joins TRBV9 to TRBJ1-3, with D possibly matching TRBD1 (5 bases). This CDR3 has 16 amino acids. V was trimmed by 4 bases and J by 3 bases, leaving 17 bases between them. Germline CDR1 is SGDLS and CDR2 is YYNGEE. CDR3 bases: TGTGCCAGCAGCCTTGAGGCGGGACTCCTTGGAAACACCATATATTTT. Translation: CASSLEAGLLGNTIYF.

For this clone: Other nucleotide sequences in the sample specify the same CDR3. The V gene is TRBV18, the J gene TRBJ2-7, with TRBD1 matching over 10 bases. Germline V gene data show CDR1 as KGHSH and CDR2 as LQKENI. The CDR3 runs 15 residues. Trimming cost V 3 bases and J 1 base; bases outside gene matches: 3. The CDR3 DNA reads as TGTGCCAGCTCACCCCCGGGACAGGGGTCCTACGAGCAGTACTTC. It yields the protein CASSPPGQGSYEQYF.

V and J are TRBV29-1 and TRBJ1-4; no definite D call. The V end lost 4 bases, the J end lost 0 bases, and 9 bases lay between the germline ends. The CDR3 sequence is 14 residues long. Per germline, CDR1 SQVTM and CDR2 ANQGSEA. CDR3 protein: CSVGVEATNEKLFF. CDR3 in DNA: TGCAGCGTTGGGGTCGAGGCAACTAATGAAAAACTGTTTTTT.

J is TRBJ2-2 and V is TRBV6-5; 11 bases match TRBD1. The CDR3 spans 14 residues. V gave up 7 bases and J gave up 4 bases; unmatched junction bases: 2. Germline CDR1 and CDR2: MNHEY and SVGAGI. The CDR3 region is CASTGTGGTGELFF. The CDR3 DNA follows: TGTGCCAGCACCGGGACAGGGGGCACCGGGGAGCTGTTTTTT.

V and J are TRBV6-5 and TRBJ2-1; 8 bases agree with TRBD2. The V gene end was trimmed by 6 bases and the J gene end by 6 bases; junction bases not matched to a gene: 7. The germline V gene has CDR1 MNHEY and CDR2 SVGAGI. This CDR3 spans 14 amino acids. The CDR3 DNA reads as TGTGCCAGCAGAGAAAGCGGGAGACTCAATGAGCAGTTCTTC. Its protein is CASRESGRLNEQFF.

V usage is TRBV18 and J usage is TRBJ2-1; TRBD2 matches at 10 bases. The V gene end was trimmed by 8 bases and the J gene end by 4 bases; junction bases not matched to a gene: 8. CDR1 KGHSH and CDR2 LQKENI come from the germline V gene. The CDR3 extends over 15 amino acids. The CDR3: CASLQREGLYNEQFF. CDR3 DNA sequence: TGTGCCAGCCTACAGCGGGAGGGATTATACAATGAGCAGTTCTTC.

This rearrangement joins TRBV30 to TRBJ2-7; D remains ambiguous. Germline V gene data show CDR1 as GTSNPN and CDR2 as SVGIG (reference sequence). V was cut by 0 bases and J by 3 bases, with 18 bases left in between. CDR3 length equals 16 residues. CDR3 sequence: CAWSVSWRPRSYEQYF. DNA for the CDR3: TGTGCCTGGAGTGTATCGTGGCGGCCTCGGAGCTACGAGCAGTACTTC.

V gene TRBV2 combines with J gene TRBJ2-5, with 10 bases aligning to TRBD2. V lost 7 bases and J lost 1; bases outside the gene matches: 6. CDR1 and CDR2 (germline): SNHLY, FYNNEI. This CDR3 has 15 residues. CDR3 sequence reads: CASIRTSGPQETQYF. In DNA, the CDR3 is TGTGCCAGCATCAGGACTAGCGGCCCCCAAGAGACCCAGTACTTC.

The gene calls are TRBV28 and TRBJ2-7; 11 nucleotides align to TRBD1. The CDR3 totals 14 residues. Germline CDR1 MDHEN, CDR2 SYDVKM. V was clipped by 6 bases and J by 12 bases; unmatched bases: 13. The CDR3 region is CASSLGQGEPPRYF. CDR3 DNA: TGTGCCAGCAGCTTGGGACAGGGGGAACCTCCGCGGTACTTC.

The V gene is TRBV25-1, the J gene TRBJ1-2; 8 bases line up with TRBD1. The V segment lost 3 bases and the J segment 2 bases; nucleotides outside the gene matches: 2. There are 14 residues in the CDR3. The germline CDR1 and CDR2 sequences are MGHDK and SYGVNS. The chain's CDR3 is CASSEGDRNYGYTF. The CDR3 coding sequence is TGTGCCAGCAGTGAGGGGGACAGGAACTATGGCTACACCTTC.

The chain employs TRBV30 and TRBJ1-1, with a possible D match to TRBD1 (5 bases). CDR1 is GTSNPN and CDR2 is SVGIG in the germline V gene (reference sequence). The CDR3 sequence is 12 residues long. V lost 1 base, J lost 5 bases, and 8 bases lay in between. In nucleotides, the CDR3 is TGTGCCTGGAGTGCAAGGGGAACTGAAGCTTTCTTT. This codes for CAWSARGTEAFF.

CDR3: CASSWQGETQYF. DNA of the CDR3: TGCGCCAGCAGCTGGCAGGGAGAGACCCAGTACTTC. This rearrangement joins TRBV5-1 to TRBJ2-5; D is possibly TRBD1 (5 bases). The CDR3 contains 12 residues. Deletions cut 3 bases from V and 4 bases from J, with 7 bases between. CDR1 and CDR2 (germline): SGHRS, YFSETQ.

To note about this clone: Sequence at one end of the junction differs from germline and may be a read error. The CDR3 coding sequence is TGTGCCAGCAGCGGACAGGGGACAGAGTTAAACAGTCAGTACTTC. It is translated as CASSGQGTELNSQYF. The rearrangement links TRBV6-6 to TRBJ2-4, with TRBD1 matching 9 bases. There are 15 residues in the CDR3. Germline CDR1 MNHNY, CDR2 SVGAGI (reference sequence).

The chain uses TRBV6-5 and TRBJ2-3; TRBD2 matches at 10 bases. Trimming removed 4 bases from V and 3 bases from J; junction bases left unmatched: 4. Germline V gives CDR1 MNHEY, CDR2 SVGAGI. The CDR3 has 15 amino acids. The CDR3 region is CASSFSSGRTDTQYF. CDR3 nucleotide sequence: TGTGCCAGCAGTTTCTCTAGCGGGAGAACAGATACGCAGTATTTT.

This chain joins TRBV5-1 and TRBJ1-2, with 7 bases identical to TRBD1. This CDR3 spans 15 amino acids. Per the germline V gene, CDR1 is SGHRS and CDR2 is YFSETQ. J gave up 4 bases and V 4 bases, and 10 bases lay outside the gene matches. As DNA, the CDR3 is TGCGCCAGCAGCCGCGATGGGCCAGGGGGCTATGGCTACACCTTC. Protein sequence: CASSRDGPGGYGYTF.

V and J are TRBV2 and TRBJ1-1, with 10 bases identical to TRBD1. The CDR3 has 15 amino acids. V trimming: 6 bases; J trimming: 4 bases; junction bases outside the gene matches: 8. Germline assignment: CDR1 SNHLY and CDR2 FYNNEI. CDR3 nucleotide sequence: TGTGCCAGCAGAACCGGGACAGGGGTTAGCACTGAAGCTTTCTTT. It encodes CASRTGTGVSTEAFF.

V is TRBV6-1 and J is TRBJ2-5; a weak D match, TRBD1 (5 bases). This CDR3 is 15 amino acids long. Germline CDR1 is MNHNS and CDR2 is SASEGT. The V end lost 3 bases, the J end lost 5 bases, and 16 bases lay between the germline ends. The CDR3 DNA reads as TGTGCCAGCAGTGAGTGGGATGCGTCAGGGGAGACCCAGTACTTC. This codes for CASSEWDASGETQYF.

The chain uses TRBV19 and TRBJ1-5, with TRBD1 matching over 9 bases. This CDR3 spans 15 amino acids. Germline values: CDR1 LNHDA, CDR2 SQIVND (reference sequence). J gave up 2 bases and V 5 bases, and 4 bases lay outside the gene matches. In nucleotides, the CDR3 is TGTGCCAGTAGTCCGAGGACAGGGGGCAATCAGCCCCAGCATTTT. It yields the protein CASSPRTGGNQPQHF.

The chain joins TRBV5-1 to TRBJ2-3; perhaps TRBD2 as D (5 bases). V lost 0 bases and J lost 6, with 11 bases in between. Germline V gene sequence: CDR1 SGHRS, CDR2 YFSETQ. CDR3 length: 14 residues. CDR3 nucleotide sequence: TGCGCCAGCAGCTTGGTCCTAGCCTCGGATACGCAGTATTTT. Encoded protein: CASSLVLASDTQYF.

The genes are TRBV18 and TRBJ2-3, with D unclear. CDR3 size: 13 residues. V was cut by 3 bases and J by 6 bases, with 10 bases left in between. CDR1 is KGHSH and CDR2 is LQKENI in the germline V gene. CDR3 coding DNA: TGTGCCAGCTCACCCTCCGAGGCGGATACGCAGTATTTT. It is translated as CASSPSEADTQYF.

This chain connects TRBV13 to TRBJ2-1; 8 nucleotides align to TRBD2. Trimming at V came to 5 bases and at J to 7 bases, leaving 4 bases not matched to a gene. Germline loops: CDR1 PRHDT, CDR2 FYEKMQ (reference sequence). The CDR3 is 13 amino acids. CDR3 residues: CASSKGLVNEQFF. CDR3 coding DNA: TGTGCCAGCAGCAAGGGACTAGTTAATGAGCAGTTCTTC.

The J gene is TRBJ2-1, the V gene TRBV19; 14 bases map to TRBD2. This CDR3 has 16 residues. V lost 6 bases, J lost 10 bases, and 11 bases stayed unmatched. CDR1 is LNHDA and CDR2 is SQIVND in the germline V gene (reference sequence). The CDR3 coding sequence is TGTGCCAGTAGCAGAGACACGGGACTAGCGGGAGTAGAGCAGTTCTTC. Protein: CASSRDTGLAGVEQFF.

The chain is built from TRBV7-8 and TRBJ1-5, with D perhaps TRBD1 (5 bases). Deletions cut 1 base from V and 2 bases from J, with 15 bases between. Germline CDR1 SGHVS, CDR2 FQNEAQ. CDR3 length: 17 residues. The CDR3 DNA reads TGTGCCAGCAGCTTAGGGGGCCACGGCTTAGGCAATCAGCCCCAGCATTTT. Its translation: CASSLGGHGLGNQPQHF.

The chain couples TRBV2 to TRBJ1-5; D unclear. With 5 bases removed from V and 5 bases from J, the gap between germline ends came to 10 bases. CDR1 is SNHLY and CDR2 is FYNNEI in the germline V gene. The CDR3 spans 13 residues. The CDR3 DNA is TGTGCCAGCAGTTACACGCAGGATCAGCCCCAGCATTTT. This codes for CASSYTQDQPQHF.

The V and J genes are TRBV4-1 and TRBJ2-1; D remains ambiguous. The germline gives CDR1 MGHRA, CDR2 YSYEKL. Trimming stripped 0 bases from V and 12 bases from J, with 12 bases between. The length of the CDR3 is 13 residues. In DNA form, the CDR3 reads TGCGCCAGCAGCCAAGAGGTAACGAGAGGGCAGTTCTTC. It encodes CASSQEVTRGQFF.